Below, 30 T cell receptor beta chains from the same sample are listed, as sequenced in a study of blood T cell repertoires in COVID-19. Measured with immunoSEQ multiplex PCR; TCRdb has only the in-frame clones, and not every one. The repertoire includes under 350,000 clones, roughly 90% of them detected once, and 1.7% sits in the top ten. Sequencing used PBMCs or T cells enriched from blood (not recorded which). The receptors originated from a woman aged 35 to 49 who had recovered from COVID-19.

The V call is TRBV24-1, the J call TRBJ1-5; D not resolved. Trimming cost V 4 bases and J 2 bases, with 5 bases left between them. The germline V gene has CDR1 KGHDR and CDR2 SFDVKD. CDR3 size: 13 residues. CDR3: CATSESGNQPQHF. CDR3 DNA: TGTGCCACCAGTGAGTCGGGCAATCAGCCCCAGCATTTT.

The chain uses TRBV5-1 and TRBJ1-1, with TRBD1 matching over 8 bases. V trimming: 4 bases; J trimming: 3 bases; junction bases outside the gene matches: 8. Germline CDR1 is SGHRS and CDR2 is YFSETQ. The CDR3 loop spans 15 amino acids. CDR3 loop: CASSLTGTGDTEAFF. The DNA for the CDR3 is TGCGCCAGCAGCCTAACCGGGACAGGCGACACTGAAGCTTTCTTT.

This chain joins TRBV4-3 and TRBJ1-2; 8 bases match TRBD1. After removal of 4 bases from V and 4 bases from J, the junction contained 5 bases not matched to a gene. Germline-derived CDR1 and CDR2 are LGHNA and YSLEER. CDR3 length equals 14 residues. CDR3 nucleotides: TGCGCCAGCAGCCCGGACAGGGACCTCTATGGCTACACCTTC. Translation: CASSPDRDLYGYTF.

Here the CDR3 reads CASSLTAGFTEAFF. CDR3 coding DNA: TGTGCCAGCAGCCTTACCGCAGGGTTCACTGAAGCTTTCTTT. The chain has TRBV14 and TRBJ1-1; D might be TRBD1 (5 bases). The CDR3 consists of 14 residues. V was cut by 4 bases and J by 4 bases, with 13 bases left in between. The germline gives CDR1 SGHDN, CDR2 FVKESK.

This chain connects TRBV3-1 (or the pseudogene TRBV3-2) to TRBJ2-1, with 9 bases that match TRBD1. The CDR3 consists of 17 residues. J gave up 5 bases and V 4 bases, and 12 bases lay outside the gene matches. Germline assignment: CDR1 LGHDT and CDR2 YNNKEL (reference sequence). CDR3 sequence: CASSPTPGQGPHNEQFF. Here the CDR3 DNA reads TGTGCCAGCAGCCCTACTCCGGGACAGGGTCCCCACAATGAGCAGTTCTTC.

This chain links TRBV29-1 with TRBJ1-3, with no clear D. With 5 bases removed from V and 4 bases from J, the gap between germline ends came to 12 bases. Germline V gene lookup returns CDR1 SQVTM and CDR2 ANQGSEA. The CDR3 contains 13 residues. CDR3 protein: CSVSGRVGNTIYF. Written as DNA, the CDR3 is TGCAGCGTTTCCGGCCGGGTGGGAAACACCATATATTTT.

The chain joins TRBV18 to TRBJ1-1, with D unresolved. The CDR3 covers 15 residues. The germline V gene encodes CDR1 KGHSH and CDR2 LQKENI. The V and J ends lost 3 bases and 6 bases respectively, with 17 bases between them. CDR3 residues: CASSPTTPGNSEAFF. In DNA, the CDR3 is TGTGCCAGCTCACCTACAACGCCGGGTAACTCTGAAGCTTTCTTT.

Only one count was recorded for this clone. This sequence joins TRBV4-2 and TRBJ2-3; TRBD2 aligns across 10 bases. CDR1 and CDR2 (germline): LGHNA, YNFKEQ. CDR3 length: 17 residues. J was trimmed by 2 bases and V by 3 bases; bases with no gene match: 8. The CDR3 DNA sequence: TGTGCCAGCAGCCAGGCGCTAGCGGGAGCACTCACAGATACGCAGTATTTT. It specifies CASSQALAGALTDTQYF.

The rearrangement links TRBV7-2 to TRBJ1-1; TRBD1 agrees at 8 bases. This CDR3 has 16 residues. Germline assignment: CDR1 SGHTA and CDR2 FQGNSA. Unmatched junction bases numbered 12, after V lost 9 bases and J lost 0 bases. For the CDR3, the DNA is TGTGCCAGGGGGGGCAGGGGGCTTACTATGAACACTGAAGCTTTCTTT. Its protein is CARGGRGLTMNTEAFF.

This CDR3 is CASSDPGTVYNEQFF. DNA of the CDR3: TGTGCCAGTAGCGACCCCGGGACAGTCTACAATGAGCAGTTCTTC. This chain uses TRBV19 with TRBJ2-1; 7 bases agree with TRBD1. Per germline, CDR1 LNHDA and CDR2 SQIVND (reference sequence). The CDR3 is 15 amino acids. Germline trimming cut 6 bases from V and 3 bases from J; bases unmatched to any gene: 8.

V and J are TRBV3-1 (or the pseudogene TRBV3-2) and TRBJ1-4; possible D gene TRBD1, 6 bases. The germline V and J ends were trimmed by 1 base and 7 bases, with 16 bases remaining between them. This CDR3 has 16 residues. Germline V gene sequence: CDR1 LGHDT, CDR2 YNNKEL (reference sequence). Written as DNA, the CDR3 is TGTGCCAGCAGCCAAGGACTGGGGGCCGGAATTGAAAAACTGTTTTTT. Amino acid sequence: CASSQGLGAGIEKLFF.

This chain links TRBV5-1 with TRBJ2-7, with 7 bases matching TRBD2. Germline-derived CDR1 and CDR2 are SGHRS and YFSETQ. Unmatched junction bases numbered 4, after V lost 4 bases and J lost 3 bases. The CDR3 totals 13 residues. CDR3 DNA: TGCGCCAGCAGCCCGGGAGGCCTCTACGAGCAGTACTTC. It codes for CASSPGGLYEQYF. Drawing the rest from reference TRBV5-1 and TRBJ2-7, the complete variable domain is KAGVTQTPRYLIKTRGQQVTLSCSPISGHRSVSWYQQTPGQGLQFLFEYFSETQRNKGNFPGRFSGRQFSNSRSEMNVSTLELGDSALYLCASSPGGLYEQYFGPGTRLTVT.

V usage is TRBV10-3 and J usage is TRBJ1-2, with 9 bases lining up with TRBD1. This CDR3 comprises 17 residues. CDR1 and CDR2 from the germline V gene are ENHRY and SYGVKD. V was pared by 0 bases and J by 0 bases, with 5 bases of the junction left unmatched. The CDR3 protein is CAISESGQGRTNYGYTF. DNA of the CDR3: TGTGCCATCAGTGAGTCTGGACAGGGGCGAACTAACTATGGCTACACCTTC.

J is TRBJ2-4 and V is TRBV18; 8 positions agree with TRBD1. The CDR3 loop spans 15 amino acids. V lost 6 bases and J lost 5; bases outside the gene matches: 9. CDR1 and CDR2 from the germline V gene are KGHSH and LQKENI. The CDR3 nucleotides read TGTGCCAGCTCCCCCAGGGGGCTTGGGGAAAACATTCAGTACTTC. Residues: CASSPRGLGENIQYF.

The J gene is TRBJ2-7, the V gene TRBV2; 7 bases line up with TRBD2. CDR3 size: 15 residues. The J segment lost 5 bases and the V segment lost 3 bases, leaving 10 bases of the junction unmatched. CDR1 is SNHLY, CDR2 FYNNEI, per germline. The CDR3 region is CASSDPGGLVDEQYF. The CDR3 nucleotides read TGTGCCAGCAGTGACCCCGGGGGGTTAGTGGACGAGCAGTACTTC.

The chain has TRBV18 and TRBJ2-2; no clear D. Germline lookup yields CDR1 KGHSH and CDR2 LQKENI. Deletions cut 3 bases from V and 2 bases from J, with 7 bases between. The CDR3 covers 14 residues. CDR3 amino acids: CASSPNLNTGELFF. In nucleotides, the CDR3 is TGTGCCAGCTCACCGAACCTAAACACCGGGGAGCTGTTTTTT. Complete variable domain (other parts from reference TRBV18 and TRBJ2-2): NAGVMQNPRHLVRRRGQEARLRCSPMKGHSHVYWYRQLPEEGLKFMVYLQKENIIDESGMPKERFSAEFPKEGPSILRIQQVVRGDSAAYFCASSPNLNTGELFFGEGSRLTVL.

This chain links TRBV30 with TRBJ2-7; 8 bases are a match to TRBD2. The junction had 11 bases not matched to a gene; V was cut back by 4 bases and J by 3 bases. The CDR3 consists of 15 residues. Germline CDR1 GTSNPN, CDR2 SVGIG (reference sequence). CDR3 sequence reads: CAWKVAGGRLYEQYF. DNA for the CDR3: TGTGCCTGGAAGGTCGCGGGGGGTCGCCTCTACGAGCAGTACTTC.

The CDR3 DNA sequence: TGTGCCAGCAGTATCGGCGGAAACACTGAAGCTTTCTTT. Its protein is CASSIGGNTEAFF. The chain has TRBV14 and TRBJ1-1; D is unresolved. Germline CDR1 and CDR2: SGHDN and FVKESK. The V end lost 6 bases, the J end lost 2 bases, and 10 bases lay between the germline ends. This CDR3 is 13 amino acids long.

V and J are TRBV5-1 and TRBJ1-2, with 7 positions matching TRBD1. Germline CDR1 SGHRS, CDR2 YFSETQ. This CDR3 is built from 15 residues. The V and J ends lost 0 bases and 7 bases, in that order; junction bases with no gene match: 9. CDR3 region: CASSLGHEGGSGYTF. The CDR3 region has the DNA TGCGCCAGCAGCTTGGGTCACGAAGGGGGCAGTGGCTACACCTTC.

The CDR3 region is CASSPSSGRADTQYF. Written as DNA, the CDR3 is TGCGCCAGCAGTCCGAGCAGCGGGAGGGCAGATACGCAGTATTTT. The J gene is TRBJ2-3, the V gene TRBV4-1, with 10 bases identical to TRBD2. Germline CDR1 MGHRA, CDR2 YSYEKL. J gave up 4 bases and V 6 bases, and 7 bases lay outside the gene matches. The CDR3 loop spans 15 amino acids.

The chain links TRBV10-3 to TRBJ2-3; D is possibly TRBD1 (6 bases). CDR1 and CDR2 (germline): ENHRY, SYGVKD. This CDR3 comprises 14 residues. Trimming removed 4 bases at V and 0 bases at J, with 8 bases between. CDR3 amino acids: CAISGDTSTDTQYF. In DNA form, the CDR3 reads TGTGCCATCAGTGGGGACACTAGCACAGATACGCAGTATTTT.

The rearrangement uses TRBV29-1 and TRBJ2-7; 7 positions match TRBD1. J was trimmed by 1 base and V by 7 bases; bases with no gene match: 4. The CDR3 loop spans 12 amino acids. CDR1 and CDR2 from the germline V gene are SQVTM and ANQGSEA. CDR3: CSAGTDSYEQYF. CDR3 DNA: TGCAGCGCCGGGACAGATTCCTACGAGCAGTACTTC.

This sequence joins TRBV18 and TRBJ2-1; D remains ambiguous. CDR3 length: 11 amino acids. Germline V gene lookup returns CDR1 KGHSH and CDR2 LQKENI. The V and J ends lost 8 bases and 4 bases respectively, with 6 bases between them. The CDR3 region has the DNA TGTGCCAGCGAAGCTTACAATGAGCAGTTCTTC. It is translated as CASEAYNEQFF. The full variable domain, rest sourced from reference TRBV18 and TRBJ2-1, is NAGVMQNPRHLVRRRGQEARLRCSPMKGHSHVYWYRQLPEEGLKFMVYLQKENIIDESGMPKERFSAEFPKEGPSILRIQQVVRGDSAAYFCASEAYNEQFFGPGTRLTVL.

This clone was detected a few times. The chain has TRBV9 and TRBJ2-3, with 7 bases that match TRBD2. CDR3 length: 15 residues. The germline V gene encodes CDR1 SGDLS and CDR2 YYNGEE. The V and J ends lost 3 bases and 0 bases, in that order; junction bases with no gene match: 4. CDR3 nucleotides: TGTGCCAGCAGCGCCTCTAGCGGAAGCACAGATACGCAGTATTTT. Translated, it gives CASSASSGSTDTQYF.

This rearrangement joins TRBV4-3 to TRBJ2-1; 16 bases map to TRBD2. Germline values: CDR1 LGHNA, CDR2 YSLEER. The CDR3 runs 17 residues. V trimming: 3 bases; J trimming: 7 bases; junction bases outside the gene matches: 6. The CDR3 nucleotides read TGCGCCAGCAGCCAGGGACTAGCGGGAGGGCCCGTTAATGAGCAGTTCTTC. This sequence encodes CASSQGLAGGPVNEQFF.

The chain is built from TRBV5-4 and TRBJ2-7, with TRBD2 identical over 8 bases. CDR3 length equals 16 residues. The ends lost 3 bases at V and 1 base at J; junction bases unmatched: 9. The V gene's germline CDR1 is SGHNT and CDR2 YYREEE (reference sequence). Written as DNA, the CDR3 is TGTGCCAGCAGCTCCCCCGGACTAGCTGGTTCCTACGAGCAGTACTTC. Protein sequence: CASSSPGLAGSYEQYF.

The V call is TRBV7-8, the J call TRBJ1-1; D remains ambiguous. V lost 6 bases, J lost 3 bases, and 14 bases lay in between. Looked up from germline, CDR1 is SGHVS and CDR2 is FQNEAQ. CDR3 length: 14 amino acids. The CDR3 DNA sequence: TGTGCCAGCAGGCCGGGTCGCAGCGACACTGAAGCTTTCTTT. Translation: CASRPGRSDTEAFF.

In its sample, this clone was seen a few times. The chain recombines TRBV5-1 with TRBJ1-1; 8 bases are shared with TRBD1. Germline lookup yields CDR1 SGHRS and CDR2 YFSETQ. The CDR3 spans 16 residues. Trimming at V came to 0 bases and at J to 1 base, leaving 5 bases not matched to a gene. This chain's CDR3 is CASSLGQGLKNTEAFF. CDR3 DNA: TGCGCCAGCAGCTTGGGACAGGGGCTCAAGAACACTGAAGCTTTCTTT.

This rearrangement joins TRBV7-8 to TRBJ1-5, with D perhaps TRBD1 (5 bases). Trimming left V 1 base short and J 0 bases short, with 10 bases between. Germline-derived CDR1 and CDR2 are SGHVS and FQNEAQ. CDR3 length equals 16 residues. The CDR3 DNA is TGTGCCAGCAGCTTAGTAGCGGGGGTTAGCAATCAGCCCCAGCATTTT. Translating it yields CASSLVAGVSNQPQHF.

The V gene is TRBV5-1, the J gene TRBJ1-5, with a weak D call TRBD1 (6 bases). The CDR3 sequence is 14 residues long. Trimming took 4 bases from V and 5 from J, leaving 13 bases between them. Germline-derived CDR1 and CDR2 are SGHRS and YFSETQ. CDR3 in amino acids: CASSPGGADQPQHF. CDR3 DNA: TGCGCCAGCAGCCCTGGGGGGGCTGATCAGCCCCAGCATTTT.